This TCR beta chain was sequenced in a study of T cell responses to AZD1222 COVID-19 vaccine. Clones were sequenced by immunoSEQ multiplex PCR, and TCRdb holds only the in-frame ones, with some missing. Among about 160,000 clones listed, around 89% were seen once. The CDR3 spans 15 residues. The V gene lost 5 bases and the J gene lost 0 bases, with 13 bases spanning the gap. The V gene's germline CDR1 is SGHTA and CDR2 FQGNSA. Whole-study results and caveats: CD4 TCRs covered the whole spike, strongest at regions 160-218 and 743-854. Just 5 or 6 AZD1222 recipients tested seropositive at baseline. Reportedly, nearly half of unique spike TCRs recognized epitopes outside B.1.351/B.1.1.7 mutations.

A note on this clone: Its target is unknown.

This material consisted of peripheral blood, taken 28 days after the second AZD1222 dose. This TCR was sampled from an adult who received the AZD1222 COVID-19 vaccine. V usage is TRBV7-2 and J usage is TRBJ1-2; D not resolved. The CDR3 region is CASSMDVLANYGYTF. The CDR3 DNA follows: TGTGCCAGCAGCATGGACGTCTTAGCTAACTATGGCTACACCTTC.